The clone carrying this T cell receptor (beta chain) turned up a few times. Its antigen is currently unknown. V shed 3 bases and J shed 6 bases, with 17 bases lying between them. This CDR3 is built from 15 residues. The V gene's germline CDR1 is SEHNR and CDR2 FQNEAQ (reference sequence). The sample comes from a study of identical twins. Unique molecular identifiers were present on the cDNA, which also gained a universal primer site by template switching. TCRdb reanalysed the 5' RACE reads using MiXCR and keeps one entry per CDR3 protein. The sample contains 400,000 to 550,000 distinct CDR3 sequences, around an eighth of which appear only once. The study, taken as a whole, reports: The presence of invariant MAIT and iNKT cells could partly confound analyses of zero-insertion sequences.

Separately, the same data were catalogued under a study of yellow fever vaccine responses in identical twins.

The material sequenced was CD4+ T cells sorted from blood. The sequence was obtained from a woman under 30 in good health. The chain couples TRBV7-9 to TRBJ1-1; D remains unclear. The CDR3 nucleotides are TGTGCCAGCAGCTTCCCCTTTGCTGGCGGGGCTGAAGCTTTCTTT. It yields the protein CASSFPFAGGAEAFF.